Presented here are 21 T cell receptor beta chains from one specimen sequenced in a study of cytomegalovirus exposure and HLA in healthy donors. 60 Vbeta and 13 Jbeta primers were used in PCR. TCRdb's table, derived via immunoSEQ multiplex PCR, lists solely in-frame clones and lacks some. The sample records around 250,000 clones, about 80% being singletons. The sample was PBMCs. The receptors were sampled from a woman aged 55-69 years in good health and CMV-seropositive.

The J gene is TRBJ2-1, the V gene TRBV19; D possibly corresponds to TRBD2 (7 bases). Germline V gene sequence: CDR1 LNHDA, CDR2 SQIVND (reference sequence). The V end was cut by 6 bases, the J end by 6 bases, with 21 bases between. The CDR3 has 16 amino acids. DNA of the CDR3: TGTGCCAGTAGCCTTACCGGAGGGGGGGCGGGCAATGAGCAGTTCTTC. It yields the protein CASSLTGGGAGNEQFF. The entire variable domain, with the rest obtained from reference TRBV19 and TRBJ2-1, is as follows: DGGITQSPKYLFRKEGQNVTLSCEQNLNHDAMYWYRQDPGQGLRLIYYSQIVNDFQKGDIAEGYSVSREKKESFPLTVTSAQKNPTAFYLCASSLTGGGAGNEQFFGPGTRLTVL.

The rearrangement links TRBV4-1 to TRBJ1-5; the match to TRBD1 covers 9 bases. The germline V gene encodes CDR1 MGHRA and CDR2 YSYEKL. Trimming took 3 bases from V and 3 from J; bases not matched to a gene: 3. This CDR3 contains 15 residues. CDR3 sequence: CASSHRQGVNQPQHF. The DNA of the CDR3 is TGCGCCAGCAGCCATAGACAGGGGGTCAATCAGCCCCAGCATTTT.

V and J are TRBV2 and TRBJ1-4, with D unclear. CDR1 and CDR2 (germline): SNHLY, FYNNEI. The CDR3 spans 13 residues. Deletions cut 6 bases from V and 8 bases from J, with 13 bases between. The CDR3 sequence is CASRVQFGEKLFF. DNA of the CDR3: TGTGCCAGCAGGGTACAGTTTGGCGAAAAACTGTTTTTT.

The CDR3 is CASSEDRGRQYF. The CDR3 DNA is TGCGCCAGCAGTGAAGACAGAGGCAGGCAGTACTTC. V gene TRBV5-1 combines with J gene TRBJ2-7; possibly TRBD1 for D (5 bases). The CDR3 has 12 residues. Trimming removed 5 bases at V and 9 bases at J, with 15 bases between. Per germline, CDR1 SGHRS and CDR2 YFSETQ.

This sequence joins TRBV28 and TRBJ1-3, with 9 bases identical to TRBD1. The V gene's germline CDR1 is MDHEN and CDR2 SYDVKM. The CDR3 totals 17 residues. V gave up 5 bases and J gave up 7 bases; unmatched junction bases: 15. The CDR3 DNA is TGTGCCAGCAGTCCAAATTTCCCCGGGACAGGGAGGAACACCATATATTTT. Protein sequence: CASSPNFPGTGRNTIYF.

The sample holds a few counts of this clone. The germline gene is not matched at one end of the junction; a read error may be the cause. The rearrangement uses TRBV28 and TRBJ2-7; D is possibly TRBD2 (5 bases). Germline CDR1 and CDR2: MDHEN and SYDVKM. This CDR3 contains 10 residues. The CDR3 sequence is CASSSERIFF. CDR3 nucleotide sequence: TGTGCCAGCAGTTCAGAGCGGATCTTCTTC.

The DNA for the CDR3 is TGTGCCAGCAGCCGGCTGTCGACAGAAGTCTACGAGCAGTACTTC. It translates to CASSRLSTEVYEQYF. The chain carries TRBV9 and TRBJ2-7; TRBD1 might be the D (5 bases). Deletions cut 4 bases from V and 3 bases from J, with 17 bases between. The CDR3 runs 15 residues. The germline V gene has CDR1 SGDLS and CDR2 YYNGEE.

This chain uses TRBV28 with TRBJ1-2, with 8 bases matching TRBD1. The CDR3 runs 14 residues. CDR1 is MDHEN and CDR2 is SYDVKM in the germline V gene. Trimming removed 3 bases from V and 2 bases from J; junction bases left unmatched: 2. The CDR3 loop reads CASSLGQENYGYTF. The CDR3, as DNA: TGTGCCAGCAGTTTGGGACAGGAAAACTATGGCTACACCTTC.

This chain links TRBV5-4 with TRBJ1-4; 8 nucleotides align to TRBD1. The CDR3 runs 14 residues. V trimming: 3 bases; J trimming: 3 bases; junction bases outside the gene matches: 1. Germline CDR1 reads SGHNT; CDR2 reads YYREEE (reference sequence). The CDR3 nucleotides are TGTGCCAGCAGCTCGGGACAGGCTAATGAAAAACTGTTTTTT. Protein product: CASSSGQANEKLFF.

CDR3 loop: CASSPTSGSYEQYF. The CDR3 coding sequence is TGTGCCAGCAGCCCAACTAGCGGGAGCTACGAGCAGTACTTC. J is TRBJ2-5 and V is TRBV6-5, with 11 bases that match TRBD2. The J call may be wrong; the DNA end is better matched by TRBJ2-7. CDR3 size: 14 residues. Germline CDR1 and CDR2: MNHEY and SVGAGI.

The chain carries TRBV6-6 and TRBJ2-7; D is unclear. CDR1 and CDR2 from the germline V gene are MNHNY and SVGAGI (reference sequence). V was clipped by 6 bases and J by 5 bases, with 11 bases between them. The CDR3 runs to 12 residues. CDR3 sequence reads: CASSELLNEQYF. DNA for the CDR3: TGTGCCAGCAGCGAACTTCTTAACGAGCAGTACTTC.

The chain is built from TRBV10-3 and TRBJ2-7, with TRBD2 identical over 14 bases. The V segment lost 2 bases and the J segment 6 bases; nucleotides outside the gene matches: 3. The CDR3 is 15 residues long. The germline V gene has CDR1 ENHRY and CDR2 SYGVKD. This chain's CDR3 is CAISEGTSGSGEQYF. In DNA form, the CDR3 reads TGTGCCATCAGTGAGGGGACTAGCGGGAGCGGCGAGCAGTACTTC.

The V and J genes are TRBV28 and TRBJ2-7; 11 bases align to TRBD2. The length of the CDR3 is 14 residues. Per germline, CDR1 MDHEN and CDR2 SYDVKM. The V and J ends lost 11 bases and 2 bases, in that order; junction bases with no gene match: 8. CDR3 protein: CAGGLAVTTYEQYF. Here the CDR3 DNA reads TGTGCCGGGGGACTAGCGGTTACCACCTACGAGCAGTACTTC.

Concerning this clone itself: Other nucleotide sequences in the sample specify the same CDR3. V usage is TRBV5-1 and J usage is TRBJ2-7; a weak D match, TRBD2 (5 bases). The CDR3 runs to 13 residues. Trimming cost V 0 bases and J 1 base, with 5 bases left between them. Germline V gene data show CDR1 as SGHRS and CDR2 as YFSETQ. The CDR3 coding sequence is TGCGCCAGCAGCTTGGCGGGGTCCTACGAGCAGTACTTC. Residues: CASSLAGSYEQYF. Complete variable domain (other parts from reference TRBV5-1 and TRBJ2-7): KAGVTQTPRYLIKTRGQQVTLSCSPISGHRSVSWYQQTPGQGLQFLFEYFSETQRNKGNFPGRFSGRQFSNSRSEMNVSTLELGDSALYLCASSLAGSYEQYFGPGTRLTVT.

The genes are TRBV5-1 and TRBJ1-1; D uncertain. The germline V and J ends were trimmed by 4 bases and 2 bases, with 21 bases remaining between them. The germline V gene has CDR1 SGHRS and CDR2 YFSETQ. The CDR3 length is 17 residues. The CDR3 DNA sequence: TGCGCCAGCAGCCACCTCCCCCCAGACACCTCTAACACTGAAGCTTTCTTT. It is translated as CASSHLPPDTSNTEAFF.

CDR3 nucleotides: TGTGCCAGCTCACCAGGACAGGGGGCCCAGGGAAAGGATGGCTACACCTTC. Its protein is CASSPGQGAQGKDGYTF. The chain has TRBV18 and TRBJ1-2; 11 bases line up with TRBD1. The J segment lost 6 bases and the V segment lost 2 bases, leaving 11 bases of the junction unmatched. Germline V gene lookup returns CDR1 KGHSH and CDR2 LQKENI. There are 17 residues in the CDR3.

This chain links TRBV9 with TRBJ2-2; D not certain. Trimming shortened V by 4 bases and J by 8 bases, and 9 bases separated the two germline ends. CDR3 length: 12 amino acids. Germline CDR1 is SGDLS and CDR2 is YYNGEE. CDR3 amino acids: CASSSYRGELFF. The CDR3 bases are TGTGCCAGCAGCTCCTACCGGGGGGAGCTGTTTTTT.

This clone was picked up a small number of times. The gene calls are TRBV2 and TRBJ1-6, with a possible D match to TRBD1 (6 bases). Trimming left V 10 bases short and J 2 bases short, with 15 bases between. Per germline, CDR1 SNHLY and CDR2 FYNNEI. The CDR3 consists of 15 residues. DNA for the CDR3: TGTGCCATCAAACGGGGGGACACCTATAATTCACCCCTCCACTTT. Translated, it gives CAIKRGDTYNSPLHF.

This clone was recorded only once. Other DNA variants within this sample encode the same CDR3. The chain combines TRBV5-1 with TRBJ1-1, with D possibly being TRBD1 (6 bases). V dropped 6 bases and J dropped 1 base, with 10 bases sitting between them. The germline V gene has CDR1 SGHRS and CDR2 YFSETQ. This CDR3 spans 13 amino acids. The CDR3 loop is CASTDRRNTEAFF. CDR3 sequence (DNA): TGCGCCAGCACCGACAGGAGGAACACTGAAGCTTTCTTT.

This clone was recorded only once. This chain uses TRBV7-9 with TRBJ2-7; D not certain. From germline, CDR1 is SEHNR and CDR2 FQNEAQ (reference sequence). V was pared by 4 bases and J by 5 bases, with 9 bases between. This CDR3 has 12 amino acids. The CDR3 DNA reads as TGTGCCAGCAGCTCGCTAGGCGACGAGCAGTACTTC. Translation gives CASSSLGDEQYF.

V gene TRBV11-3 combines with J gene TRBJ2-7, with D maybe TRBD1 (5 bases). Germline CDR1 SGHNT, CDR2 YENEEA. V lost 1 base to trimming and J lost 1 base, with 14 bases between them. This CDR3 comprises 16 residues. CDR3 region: CASSLVARTTSYEQYF. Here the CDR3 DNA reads TGTGCCAGCAGCTTAGTCGCCAGGACAACATCCTACGAGCAGTACTTC. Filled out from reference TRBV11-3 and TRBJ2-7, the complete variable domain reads EAGVVQSPRYKIIEKKQPVAFWCNPISGHNTLYWYLQNLGQGPELLIRYENEEAVDDSQLPKDRFSAERLKGVDSTLKIQPAELGDSAVYLCASSLVARTTSYEQYFGPGTRLTVT.